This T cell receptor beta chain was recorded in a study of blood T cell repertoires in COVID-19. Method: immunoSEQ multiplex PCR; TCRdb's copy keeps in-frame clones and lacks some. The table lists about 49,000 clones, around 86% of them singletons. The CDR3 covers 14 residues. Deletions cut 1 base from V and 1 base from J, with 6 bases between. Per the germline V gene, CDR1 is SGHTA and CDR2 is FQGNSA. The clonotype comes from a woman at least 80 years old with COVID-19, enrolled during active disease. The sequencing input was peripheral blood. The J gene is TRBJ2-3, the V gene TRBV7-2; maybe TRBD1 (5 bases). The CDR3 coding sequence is TGTGCCAGCAGCTTAGAAGGGGGCACAGATACGCAGTATTTT. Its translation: CASSLEGGTDTQYF. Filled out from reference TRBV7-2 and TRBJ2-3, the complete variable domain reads GAGVSQSPSNKVTEKGKDVELRCDPISGHTALYWYRQSLGQGLEFLIYFQGNSAPDKSGLPSDRFSAERTGGSVSTLTIQRTQQEDSAVYLCASSLEGGTDTQYFGPGTRLTVL.